The next 3 T cell receptor beta chains were all read from a single sample in a study of PD-1 blockade in classical Hodgkin lymphoma. Time point reported: cycle 4 day 1 (C4D1), after more than 5 weeks of nivolumab. Exposure to brentuximab vedotin varied, and each patient had relapsed following autologous stem cell transplantation. Profiled with immunoSEQ multiplex PCR; TCRdb holds only in-frame clones, not every one. There are 21,000 or so clones in the sample; 88% occur only once, and around 25% lies in the top ten. The sample was peripheral blood mononuclear cells (PBMCs), taken before the fourth cycle of nivolumab. These receptors were obtained from a human donor with classical Hodgkin lymphoma.

The genes are TRBV11-2 and TRBJ2-2, with D hard to call. Germline V gene data show CDR1 as SGHAT and CDR2 as FQNNGV. CDR3 length: 14 residues. V was shortened by 5 bases and J by 6 bases, with 13 bases between the two germline ends. The CDR3 loop reads CASSADPMAGELFF. In nucleotides, the CDR3 is TGTGCCAGCAGCGCCGACCCGATGGCCGGGGAGCTGTTTTTT.

This rearrangement joins TRBV6-5 to TRBJ1-3; possible D gene TRBD1, 5 bases. Trimming stripped 2 bases from V and 7 bases from J, with 9 bases between. Germline CDR1 reads MNHEY; CDR2 reads SVGAGI. This CDR3 comprises 13 residues. The CDR3 region has the DNA TGTGCCAGCAGTTACAGGGGAACGAACACCATATATTTT. Amino acid sequence: CASSYRGTNTIYF.

The V call is TRBV11-2, the J call TRBJ2-7; no definite D call. CDR1 is SGHAT and CDR2 is FQNNGV in the germline V gene. The CDR3 consists of 17 residues. V was clipped by 5 bases and J by 3 bases, with 23 bases between them. The CDR3 protein is CASSPVPPGNPYYEQYF. In nucleotides, the CDR3 is TGTGCCAGCAGCCCTGTCCCCCCGGGTAACCCCTACTACGAGCAGTACTTC.